This T cell receptor beta chain was retrieved from a study of HIV-infected patients and healthy controls. Study outcomes and limitations: Healthy control repertoires had roughly threefold more distinct CDR3s than untreated HIV+ repertoires, and higher Shannon diversity. Size-matching overweighted rare events from HIV-infected data when comparing patients with controls.

500 ng RNA was reverse transcribed with alpha and beta constant-region primers. Separate chain-specific third strand synthesis with multiplexing indices produced the alpha and beta libraries. The library had 12-nucleotide molecular identifiers formed by two random hexamers joined together. One entry per CDR3 protein results from TCRdb running MiXCR on the 5' RACE reads. The table includes about 9,300 distinct CDR3 sequences, around 5.4% detected once. In its sample, this clonotype ranks as medium-sized. Its cognate antigen is unknown. The repertoire came from unfractionated whole blood and reflected all unsorted peripheral T cells. Peripheral blood, around 2.5 ml, was drawn for RNA extraction. Material for sequencing was blood. The clonotype was recovered from an adult in good health.

The CDR3: CATSEDSGTDTQYF. The CDR3 region has the DNA TGTGCCACCAGTGAGGACAGCGGCACAGATACGCAGTATTTT. V gene TRBV24-1 combines with J gene TRBJ2-3; a possible D gene is TRBD1 (6 bases). Per germline, CDR1 KGHDR and CDR2 SFDVKD. The CDR3 length is 14 residues. V was cut by 4 bases and J by 1 base, with 8 bases left in between.